What follows are 32 T cell receptor beta chains derived from one specimen sequenced in a study of blood T cell repertoires in COVID-19. Data came from immunoSEQ multiplex PCR; TCRdb stores just in-frame clones and leaves some out. Of around 67,000 clones in the sample, around nine tenths are singletons; the top ten hold 8.5%. The specimen was peripheral blood. The receptors originated from a human donor in a cohort sampled during active COVID-19.

The V gene is TRBV11-2, the J gene TRBJ2-7, with 7 bases lining up with TRBD1. Germline lookup yields CDR1 SGHAT and CDR2 FQNNGV. V lost 6 bases to trimming and J lost 3 bases; unmatched junction nucleotides: 5. The CDR3 runs to 13 residues. CDR3 DNA sequence: TGTGCCAGCAGTGAACAGGGGCTCTACGAGCAGTACTTC. This sequence encodes CASSEQGLYEQYF. Looking up the rest from reference TRBV11-2 and TRBJ2-7 gives the full variable domain: EAGVAQSPRYKIIEKRQSVAFWCNPISGHATLYWYQQILGQGPKLLIQFQNNGVVDDSQLPKDRFSAERLKGVDSTLKIQPAKLEDSAVYLCASSEQGLYEQYFGPGTRLTVT.

V is TRBV15 and J is TRBJ1-4; D not resolved. The CDR3 runs to 15 residues. V lost 5 bases and J 1 base, leaving 11 bases between the germline ends. Germline CDR1 and CDR2: LNHNV and YYDKDF (reference sequence). The CDR3 sequence: CATSSPGGTNEKLFF. The CDR3, as DNA: TGTGCCACCAGCTCACCGGGAGGAACTAATGAAAAACTGTTTTTT.

The genes are TRBV27 and TRBJ1-1; possibly TRBD1 for D (5 bases). There are 12 residues in the CDR3. The germline CDR1 and CDR2 sequences are MNHEY and SMNVEV (reference sequence). Trimming removed 5 bases from V and 4 bases from J, with 8 bases in between. CDR3 sequence reads: CASSAGGTEAFF. DNA for the CDR3: TGTGCCAGCAGTGCGGGGGGCACTGAAGCTTTCTTT.

This chain joins TRBV9 and TRBJ2-1; TRBD2 is a possible D gene (6 bases). Germline V gives CDR1 SGDLS, CDR2 YYNGEE. Trimming removed 0 bases at V and 0 bases at J, with 10 bases between. The CDR3 loop spans 16 amino acids. Written as DNA, the CDR3 is TGTGCCAGCAGCGTAGAAGGAGGGAGCTCCTACAATGAGCAGTTCTTC. Amino acids: CASSVEGGSSYNEQFF.

This sequence joins TRBV5-1 and TRBJ2-7; 12 bases line up with TRBD2. The germline CDR1 and CDR2 sequences are SGHRS and YFSETQ. V lost 4 bases to trimming and J lost 6 bases; unmatched junction nucleotides: 8. The CDR3 is made up of 15 amino acids. The chain's CDR3 is CASSPGTSGFGEQYF. CDR3 sequence (DNA): TGCGCCAGCAGCCCAGGGACTAGCGGGTTCGGCGAGCAGTACTTC.

The rearrangement uses TRBV27 and TRBJ1-6; the D is unclear. The V end lost 6 bases, the J end lost 4 bases, and 13 bases lay between the germline ends. Germline V gene data show CDR1 as MNHEY and CDR2 as SMNVEV (reference sequence). The CDR3 contains 15 residues. The CDR3: CASSPDRVYNSPLHF. Here the CDR3 DNA reads TGTGCCAGCAGCCCCGACCGGGTTTATAATTCACCCCTCCACTTT.

This clone appeared once. The V call is TRBV27, the J call TRBJ1-3, with 11 positions matching TRBD1. The length of the CDR3 is 15 residues. The V and J ends lost 2 bases and 5 bases, in that order; junction bases with no gene match: 2. The germline CDR1 and CDR2 sequences are MNHEY and SMNVEV (reference sequence). CDR3 DNA sequence: TGTGCCAGCAGTTTAGGGACAGGGGGACGAAACACCATATATTTT. It codes for CASSLGTGGRNTIYF.

The chain links TRBV5-6 to TRBJ1-1; D is unclear. The V end lost 2 bases, the J end lost 10 bases, and 9 bases lay between the germline ends. The CDR3 spans 11 residues. From germline, CDR1 is SGHDT and CDR2 YYEEEE. CDR3: CASSFEGRAFF. CDR3 nucleotides: TGTGCCAGCAGCTTTGAGGGCAGAGCTTTCTTT. The variable domain in full, completed from reference TRBV5-6 and TRBJ1-1, reads DAGVTQSPTHLIKTRGQQVTLRCSPKSGHDTVSWYQQALGQGPQFIFQYYEEEERQRGNFPDRFSGHQFPNYSSELNVNALLLGDSALYLCASSFEGRAFFGQGTRLTVV.

The rearrangement joins TRBV5-4 to TRBJ1-1; TRBD1 is a possible D gene (6 bases). Germline CDR1 reads SGHNT; CDR2 reads YYREEE (reference sequence). Trimming took 4 bases from V and 2 from J, leaving 12 bases between them. CDR3 length: 14 amino acids. CDR3 loop: CASSHGQTNTEAFF. The CDR3 DNA sequence: TGTGCCAGCAGCCATGGACAGACCAACACTGAAGCTTTCTTT.

The V and J genes are TRBV24-1 and TRBJ1-5, with 8 bases lining up with TRBD1. V was clipped by 7 bases and J by 7 bases; unmatched bases: 2. This CDR3 contains 12 residues. Looked up from germline, CDR1 is KGHDR and CDR2 is SFDVKD. The DNA for the CDR3 is TGTGCCACCAGCGGGACAGGCCAGCCCCAGCATTTT. The encoded protein is CATSGTGQPQHF.

The chain combines TRBV9 with TRBJ2-7; D is unclear. Trimming stripped 4 bases from V and 4 bases from J, with 12 bases between. The CDR3 is 13 amino acids. CDR1 SGDLS and CDR2 YYNGEE come from the germline V gene. CDR3 DNA: TGTGCCAGCAGCCCTACATACAGTTACGAGCAGTACTTC. Protein sequence: CASSPTYSYEQYF.

This sequence joins TRBV11-2 and TRBJ1-6, with D perhaps matching TRBD1 (5 bases). The CDR3 runs 17 residues. Germline V gene sequence: CDR1 SGHAT, CDR2 FQNNGV. V lost 5 bases and J 9 bases, leaving 23 bases between the germline ends. CDR3: CASSPRRGPEAGSPLHF. In DNA, the CDR3 is TGTGCCAGCAGCCCCAGGCGGGGCCCCGAAGCGGGTTCACCCCTCCACTTT.

This chain connects TRBV27 to TRBJ1-1, with 8 bases lining up with TRBD1. Trimming removed 5 bases from V and 8 bases from J; junction bases left unmatched: 13. Germline CDR1 is MNHEY and CDR2 is SMNVEV (reference sequence). This CDR3 region has 15 residues. The CDR3 spells CASSPLTGVPGEAFF. The CDR3 DNA reads TGTGCCAGCAGTCCCTTGACAGGGGTCCCGGGGGAAGCTTTCTTT.

The rearrangement joins TRBV5-4 to TRBJ1-1; 7 bases fit TRBD1. The CDR3 contains 14 residues. Trimming took 4 bases from V and 2 from J; bases not matched to a gene: 5. The germline V gene has CDR1 SGHNT and CDR2 YYREEE (reference sequence). CDR3 nucleotides: TGTGCCAGCAGCCCACAGGGGCCAAACACTGAAGCTTTCTTT. It yields the protein CASSPQGPNTEAFF.

This clone was seen just once. This chain joins TRBV28 and TRBJ1-2; weak D call: TRBD1 (5 bases). The CDR3 is 15 amino acids. The germline V and J ends were trimmed by 8 bases and 0 bases, with 16 bases remaining between them. The germline V gene encodes CDR1 MDHEN and CDR2 SYDVKM. CDR3 loop: CASQPGDISNYGYTF. In DNA, the CDR3 is TGTGCCAGCCAACCGGGGGATATTTCTAACTATGGCTACACCTTC.

The chain employs TRBV4-3 and TRBJ1-3, with D perhaps TRBD1 (5 bases). Deletions cut 0 bases from V and 2 bases from J, with 11 bases between. Germline assignment: CDR1 LGHNA and CDR2 YSLEER. The CDR3 is made up of 16 amino acids. The CDR3 DNA sequence: TGCGCCAGCAGCCAAGATGATCAGGGAACTGGAAACACCATATATTTT. It yields the protein CASSQDDQGTGNTIYF.

This clone was observed a single time. The J gene is TRBJ2-7, the V gene TRBV27, with TRBD2 as a possible D gene (7 bases). Germline-derived CDR1 and CDR2 are MNHEY and SMNVEV (reference sequence). Trimming left V 0 bases short and J 3 bases short, with 15 bases between. The CDR3 totals 16 residues. Here the CDR3 reads CASSLSRAGAFYEQYF. The CDR3 DNA reads as TGTGCCAGCAGTTTATCGCGGGCGGGGGCCTTCTACGAGCAGTACTTC.

Only one count was recorded for this clone. The gene calls are TRBV9 and TRBJ2-7; 7 bases fit TRBD1. Trimming at V came to 4 bases and at J to 6 bases, leaving 4 bases not matched to a gene. CDR1 and CDR2 (germline): SGDLS, YYNGEE. The CDR3 runs 12 residues. CDR3 residues: CASSFTGVEQYF. In DNA form, the CDR3 reads TGTGCCAGCAGCTTTACAGGGGTCGAGCAGTACTTC.

CDR3 in amino acids: CATSDRAGKGSYEQYF. Here the CDR3 DNA reads TGTGCCACCAGTGATCGCGCAGGGAAGGGCTCCTACGAGCAGTACTTC. The chain recombines TRBV24-1 with TRBJ2-7, with D possibly being TRBD1 (5 bases). CDR3 length: 16 residues. Looked up from germline, CDR1 is KGHDR and CDR2 is SFDVKD. V was cut by 3 bases and J by 0 bases, with 14 bases left in between.

The V call is TRBV11-2, the J call TRBJ1-1, with D hard to call. The CDR3 contains 18 residues. The germline CDR1 and CDR2 sequences are SGHAT and FQNNGV. V lost 5 bases and J lost 1, with 23 bases in between. The CDR3 is CASSPTGRRARWNTEAFF. The CDR3 nucleotides read TGTGCCAGCAGCCCTACCGGCCGGAGGGCCCGCTGGAACACTGAAGCTTTCTTT. Complete variable domain (other parts from reference TRBV11-2 and TRBJ1-1): EAGVAQSPRYKIIEKRQSVAFWCNPISGHATLYWYQQILGQGPKLLIQFQNNGVVDDSQLPKDRFSAERLKGVDSTLKIQPAKLEDSAVYLCASSPTGRRARWNTEAFFGQGTRLTVV.

This clone was observed a single time. The chain has TRBV27 and TRBJ2-6; 7 bases map to TRBD2. The CDR3 loop spans 19 amino acids. Trimming removed 5 bases from V and 0 bases from J; junction bases left unmatched: 13. Germline V gene lookup returns CDR1 MNHEY and CDR2 SMNVEV (reference sequence). Written as DNA, the CDR3 is TGTGCCAGCAGTCCCGCCGGACTAGGGGATGTCTCTGGGGCCAACGTCCTGACTTTC. This codes for CASSPAGLGDVSGANVLTF.

The chain is built from TRBV15 and TRBJ1-2; the match to TRBD1 covers 10 bases. Per germline, CDR1 LNHNV and CDR2 YYDKDF (reference sequence). This CDR3 has 17 residues. Losses at the gene ends were 5 bases for V and 4 bases for J; bases not matched to a gene: 13. The CDR3 DNA follows: TGTGCCACCAGCCTCGGAGGACAGGGGGTGAAATTCTATGGCTACACCTTC. As protein: CATSLGGQGVKFYGYTF.

This clone was counted once. The CDR3 reads CASSQEDRNLFYGYTF. CDR3 nucleotides: TGTGCCAGCAGCCAAGAGGACAGAAACTTATTCTATGGCTACACCTTC. J is TRBJ1-2 and V is TRBV4-2; D may be TRBD1 (6 bases). The CDR3 runs 16 residues. V shed 0 bases and J shed 4 bases, with 15 bases lying between them. Germline V gene data show CDR1 as LGHNA and CDR2 as YNFKEQ.

The rearrangement uses TRBV13 and TRBJ2-7; 8 nucleotides match TRBD2. Germline V gene data show CDR1 as PRHDT and CDR2 as FYEKMQ (reference sequence). This CDR3 has 15 residues. V shed 0 bases and J 2 bases; nucleotides not matched to a gene: 3. The CDR3 is CASSLGGGGPYEQYF. The CDR3 coding sequence is TGTGCCAGCAGCTTAGGCGGGGGGGGACCCTACGAGCAGTACTTC.

The gene calls are TRBV2 and TRBJ1-2, with D possibly being TRBD1 (5 bases). The CDR3 extends over 10 amino acids. The germline V gene has CDR1 SNHLY and CDR2 FYNNEI. The V and J ends lost 7 bases and 7 bases respectively, with 7 bases between them. CDR3 residues: CASKGAGYTF. CDR3 DNA: TGTGCCAGCAAAGGGGCTGGCTACACCTTC.

The CDR3 nucleotides read TGTGCCAGCAGTTACGGGGGGGTCTACGAGCAGTACTTC. This sequence encodes CASSYGGVYEQYF. This rearrangement joins TRBV6-2 or TRBV6-3 to TRBJ2-7; 7 bases are shared with TRBD2. Looked up from germline, CDR1 is MNHEY and CDR2 is SVGEGT. With 2 bases clipped from V and 3 bases from J, the junction kept 1 base outside the gene matches. This CDR3 is built from 13 residues.

The chain recombines TRBV6-5 with TRBJ2-1; TRBD2 aligns across 8 bases. This CDR3 has 14 amino acids. J was trimmed by 9 bases and V by 5 bases; bases with no gene match: 9. The germline CDR1 and CDR2 sequences are MNHEY and SVGAGI. The CDR3 DNA sequence: TGTGCCAGCAGTAGGACTAGCCCTGGGGGTGAGCAGTTCTTC. The encoded protein is CASSRTSPGGEQFF.

This clone is a singleton in its sample. V usage is TRBV5-1 and J usage is TRBJ1-1; TRBD1 agrees at 7 bases. V lost 0 bases and J lost 6; bases outside the gene matches: 8. CDR3 length: 15 amino acids. The germline V gene has CDR1 SGHRS and CDR2 YFSETQ. The CDR3, as DNA: TGCGCCAGCAGCTTGGCCAGACAGGGTATCGCTGAAGCTTTCTTT. As protein: CASSLARQGIAEAFF. The variable domain in full, completed from reference TRBV5-1 and TRBJ1-1, reads KAGVTQTPRYLIKTRGQQVTLSCSPISGHRSVSWYQQTPGQGLQFLFEYFSETQRNKGNFPGRFSGRQFSNSRSEMNVSTLELGDSALYLCASSLARQGIAEAFFGQGTRLTVV.

The V gene is TRBV6-2 or TRBV6-3, the J gene TRBJ2-7; D call uncertain. V gave up 6 bases and J gave up 4 bases, with 13 bases separating them. Germline loops: CDR1 MNHEY, CDR2 SVGEGT. CDR3 length equals 13 residues. The CDR3 nucleotides read TGTGCCAGCAGCCCCAACATACCATACGAGCAGTACTTC. Protein sequence: CASSPNIPYEQYF.

The rearrangement uses TRBV27 and TRBJ2-7; 8 nucleotides match TRBD2. The CDR3 is 14 residues long. Germline CDR1 MNHEY, CDR2 SMNVEV (reference sequence). V shed 8 bases and J 3 bases; nucleotides not matched to a gene: 9. The CDR3 protein is CASSPAGAFYEQYF. The CDR3 DNA is TGTGCCAGCTCCCCAGCGGGGGCTTTCTACGAGCAGTACTTC.

This sequence joins TRBV7-6 and TRBJ2-7, with TRBD1 matching 8 bases. The CDR3 covers 15 residues. The V gene's germline CDR1 is SGHVS and CDR2 FNYEAQ. The V gene end was trimmed by 5 bases and the J gene end by 2 bases; junction bases not matched to a gene: 8. The CDR3 DNA follows: TGTGCCAGCAGCCCATTACTACAGGGGGCCTACGAGCAGTACTTC. Amino acids: CASSPLLQGAYEQYF.

The rearrangement joins TRBV5-1 to TRBJ2-7, with 7 positions matching TRBD2. The CDR3 contains 14 residues. Germline loops: CDR1 SGHRS, CDR2 YFSETQ. Trimming at V came to 3 bases and at J to 0 bases, leaving 3 bases not matched to a gene. The CDR3, as DNA: TGCGCCAGCAGCTGGCGGGGGAGCTCCTACGAGCAGTACTTC. Translation: CASSWRGSSYEQYF.